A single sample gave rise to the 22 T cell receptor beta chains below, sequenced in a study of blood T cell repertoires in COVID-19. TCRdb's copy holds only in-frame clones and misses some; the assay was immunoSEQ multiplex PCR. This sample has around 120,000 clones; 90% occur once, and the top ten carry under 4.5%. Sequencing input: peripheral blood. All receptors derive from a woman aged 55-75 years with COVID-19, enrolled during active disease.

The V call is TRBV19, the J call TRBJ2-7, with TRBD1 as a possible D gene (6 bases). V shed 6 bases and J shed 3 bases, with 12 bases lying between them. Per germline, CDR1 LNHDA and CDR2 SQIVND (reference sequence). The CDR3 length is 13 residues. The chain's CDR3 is CASRGQGDYEQYF. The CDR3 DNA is TGTGCCAGTAGGGGACAAGGGGACTACGAGCAGTACTTC.

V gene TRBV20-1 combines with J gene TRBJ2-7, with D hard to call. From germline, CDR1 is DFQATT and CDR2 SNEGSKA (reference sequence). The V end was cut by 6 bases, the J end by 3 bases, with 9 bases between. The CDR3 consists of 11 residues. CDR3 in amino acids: CSALKNYEQYF. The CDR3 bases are TGCAGTGCCCTAAAAAACTACGAGCAGTACTTC.

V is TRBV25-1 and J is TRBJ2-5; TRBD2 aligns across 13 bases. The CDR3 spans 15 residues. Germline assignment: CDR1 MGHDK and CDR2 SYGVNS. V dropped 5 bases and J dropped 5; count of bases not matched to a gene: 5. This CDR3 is CASSRLAGGSETQYF. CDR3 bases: TGTGCCAGCAGTAGACTAGCGGGGGGCTCTGAGACCCAGTACTTC.

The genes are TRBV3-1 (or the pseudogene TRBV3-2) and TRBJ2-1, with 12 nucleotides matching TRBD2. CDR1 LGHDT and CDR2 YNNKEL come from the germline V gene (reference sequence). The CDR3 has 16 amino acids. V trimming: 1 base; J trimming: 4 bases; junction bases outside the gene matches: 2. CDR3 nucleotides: TGTGCCAGCAGCCAAGGGACTAGCGGGGTATACAATGAGCAGTTCTTC. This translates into CASSQGTSGVYNEQFF.

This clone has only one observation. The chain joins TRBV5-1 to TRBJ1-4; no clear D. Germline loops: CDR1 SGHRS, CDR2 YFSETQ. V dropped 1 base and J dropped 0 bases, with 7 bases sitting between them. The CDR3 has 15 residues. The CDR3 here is CASSLMATTNEKLFF. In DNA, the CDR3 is TGCGCCAGCAGCTTGATGGCAACAACTAATGAAAAACTGTTTTTT.

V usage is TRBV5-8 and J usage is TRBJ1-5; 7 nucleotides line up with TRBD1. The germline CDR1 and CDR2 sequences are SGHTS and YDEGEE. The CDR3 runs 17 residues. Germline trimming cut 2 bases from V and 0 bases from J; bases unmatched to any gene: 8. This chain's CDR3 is CASSLRQGKYSNQPQHF. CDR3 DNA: TGTGCCAGCAGCTTAAGACAGGGAAAGTATAGCAATCAGCCCCAGCATTTT. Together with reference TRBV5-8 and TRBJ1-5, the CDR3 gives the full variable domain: EAGVTQSPTHLIKTRGQQATLRCSPISGHTSVYWYQQALGLGLQFLLWYDEGEERNRGNFPPRFSGRQFPNYSSELNVNALELEDSALYLCASSLRQGKYSNQPQHFGDGTRLSIL.

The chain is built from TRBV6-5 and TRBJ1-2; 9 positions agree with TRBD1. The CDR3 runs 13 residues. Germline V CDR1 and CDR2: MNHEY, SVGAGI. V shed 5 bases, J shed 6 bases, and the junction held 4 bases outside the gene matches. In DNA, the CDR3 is TGTGCCAGCAGTACCCGGGACAGGGATGGCTACACCTTC. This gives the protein CASSTRDRDGYTF.

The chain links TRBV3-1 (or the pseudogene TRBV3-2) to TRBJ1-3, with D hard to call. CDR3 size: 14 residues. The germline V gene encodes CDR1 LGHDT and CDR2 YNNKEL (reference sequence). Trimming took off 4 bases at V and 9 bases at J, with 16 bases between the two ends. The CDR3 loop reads CASSPRGVPGTIYF. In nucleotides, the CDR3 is TGTGCCAGCAGCCCCCGCGGGGTTCCGGGCACCATATATTTT.

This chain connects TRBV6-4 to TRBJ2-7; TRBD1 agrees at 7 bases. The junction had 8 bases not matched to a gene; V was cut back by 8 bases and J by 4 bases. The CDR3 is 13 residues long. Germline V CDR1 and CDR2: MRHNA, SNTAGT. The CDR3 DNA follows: TGTGCCAGCCCGGGACAGTGCCCGTACGAGCAGTACTTC. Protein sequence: CASPGQCPYEQYF.

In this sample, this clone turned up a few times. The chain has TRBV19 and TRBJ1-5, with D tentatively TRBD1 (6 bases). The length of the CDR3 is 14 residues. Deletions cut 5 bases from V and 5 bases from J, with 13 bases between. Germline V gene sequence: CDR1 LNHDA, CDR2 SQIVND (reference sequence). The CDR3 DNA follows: TGTGCCAGTAGTCACAGGGCGGCGGATCAGCCCCAGCATTTT. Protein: CASSHRAADQPQHF.

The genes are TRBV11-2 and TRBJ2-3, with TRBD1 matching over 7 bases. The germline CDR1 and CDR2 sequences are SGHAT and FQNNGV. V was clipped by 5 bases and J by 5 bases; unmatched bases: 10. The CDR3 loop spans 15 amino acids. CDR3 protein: CASSPDRDVGDTQYF. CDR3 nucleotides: TGTGCCAGCAGCCCCGACAGGGACGTTGGAGATACGCAGTATTTT.

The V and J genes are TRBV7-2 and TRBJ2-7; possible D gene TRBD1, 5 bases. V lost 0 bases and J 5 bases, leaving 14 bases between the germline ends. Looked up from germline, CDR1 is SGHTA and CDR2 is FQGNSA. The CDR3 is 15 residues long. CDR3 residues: CASSLARGSPHEQYF. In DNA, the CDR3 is TGTGCCAGCAGCTTAGCAAGGGGCAGTCCCCACGAGCAGTACTTC.

The CDR3 DNA reads TGCGCCAGCAGCTTGGCACACCAGAACACTGAAGCTTTCTTT. It encodes CASSLAHQNTEAFF. The chain is built from TRBV5-1 and TRBJ1-1; the D is unclear. V was pared by 0 bases and J by 1 base, with 7 bases between. CDR1 and CDR2 from the germline V gene are SGHRS and YFSETQ. The CDR3 loop spans 14 amino acids.

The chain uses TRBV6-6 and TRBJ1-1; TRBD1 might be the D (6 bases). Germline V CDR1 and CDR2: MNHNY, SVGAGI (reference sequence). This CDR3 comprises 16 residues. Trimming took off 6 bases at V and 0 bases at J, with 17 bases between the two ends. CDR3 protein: CASRQSQTGMNTEAFF. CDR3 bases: TGTGCCAGCAGACAATCTCAGACAGGAATGAACACTGAAGCTTTCTTT.

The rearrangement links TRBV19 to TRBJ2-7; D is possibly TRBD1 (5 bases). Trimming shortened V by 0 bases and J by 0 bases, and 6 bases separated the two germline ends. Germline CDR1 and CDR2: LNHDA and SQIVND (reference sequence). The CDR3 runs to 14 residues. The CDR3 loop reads CASSIDRGSYEQYF. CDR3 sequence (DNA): TGTGCCAGTAGTATAGATAGGGGCTCCTACGAGCAGTACTTC.

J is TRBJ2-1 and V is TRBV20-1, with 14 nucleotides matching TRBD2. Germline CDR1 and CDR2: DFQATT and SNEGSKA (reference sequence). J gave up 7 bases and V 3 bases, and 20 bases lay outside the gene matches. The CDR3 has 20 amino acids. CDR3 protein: CSASVGLWTSGGPRLNEQFF. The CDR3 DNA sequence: TGCAGTGCTAGTGTCGGCCTCTGGACTAGCGGGGGGCCCCGTTTAAATGAGCAGTTCTTC.

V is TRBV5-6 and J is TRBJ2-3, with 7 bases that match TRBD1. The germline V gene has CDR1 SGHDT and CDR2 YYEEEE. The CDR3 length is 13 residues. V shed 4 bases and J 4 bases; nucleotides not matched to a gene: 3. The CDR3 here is CASSPGTADTQYF. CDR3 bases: TGTGCCAGCAGCCCCGGGACAGCAGATACGCAGTATTTT.

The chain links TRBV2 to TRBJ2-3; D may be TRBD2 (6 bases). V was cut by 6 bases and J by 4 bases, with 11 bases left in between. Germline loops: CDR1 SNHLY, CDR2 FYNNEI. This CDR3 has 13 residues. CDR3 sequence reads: CASRGLSADTQYF. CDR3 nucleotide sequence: TGTGCCAGCAGGGGACTGTCAGCAGATACGCAGTATTTT.

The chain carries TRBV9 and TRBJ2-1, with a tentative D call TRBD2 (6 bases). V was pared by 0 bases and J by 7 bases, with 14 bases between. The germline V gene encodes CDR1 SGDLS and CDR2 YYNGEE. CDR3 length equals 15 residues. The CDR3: CASSVAGGGPNEQFF. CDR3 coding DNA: TGTGCCAGCAGCGTAGCTGGGGGAGGCCCTAATGAGCAGTTCTTC.

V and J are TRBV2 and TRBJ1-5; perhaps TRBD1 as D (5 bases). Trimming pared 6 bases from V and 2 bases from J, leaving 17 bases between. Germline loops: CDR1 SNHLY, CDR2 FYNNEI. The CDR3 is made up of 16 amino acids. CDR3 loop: CASREGAGLRNQPQHF. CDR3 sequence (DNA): TGTGCCAGCAGGGAGGGAGCGGGGCTGCGCAATCAGCCCCAGCATTTT.

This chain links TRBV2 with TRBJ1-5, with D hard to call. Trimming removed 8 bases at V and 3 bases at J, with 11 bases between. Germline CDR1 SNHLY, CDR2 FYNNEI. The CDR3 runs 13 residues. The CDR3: CASLRDPNQPQHF. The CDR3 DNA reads TGTGCCAGCCTCCGGGATCCCAATCAGCCCCAGCATTTT.

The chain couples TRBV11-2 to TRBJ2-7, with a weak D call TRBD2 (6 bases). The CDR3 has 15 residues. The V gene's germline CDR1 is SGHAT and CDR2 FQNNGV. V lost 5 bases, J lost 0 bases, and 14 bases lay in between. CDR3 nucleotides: TGTGCCAGCAGCGCGGTACGGGGGTTCTCCTACGAGCAGTACTTC. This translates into CASSAVRGFSYEQYF.